One sample yielded the 25 T cell receptor beta chains listed below, sequenced in a study of T cell responses to AZD1222 COVID-19 vaccine. The method was immunoSEQ multiplex PCR; TCRdb's version includes in-frame clones alone and lacks a portion of them. Of approximately 110,000 clones in the sample, roughly 84% were seen once. Sequenced material: peripheral blood, taken on day 0 of AZD1222 vaccination. These receptors originate from an adult in good health.

This clone was seen only once. This chain joins TRBV7-9 and TRBJ1-3, with D unresolved. Germline assignment: CDR1 SEHNR and CDR2 FQNEAQ (reference sequence). This CDR3 has 16 residues. V gave up 0 bases and J gave up 3 bases, with 12 bases separating them. The CDR3 DNA follows: TGTGCCAGCAGCTTAGCGTTCGGATCGCTTGGAAACACCATATATTTT. It encodes CASSLAFGSLGNTIYF.

This clone was detected only once. The CDR3 spells CAISESVGTSNSYEQYF. CDR3 nucleotides: TGTGCCATCAGTGAGTCGGTGGGGACATCTAACTCCTACGAGCAGTACTTC. The chain joins TRBV10-3 to TRBJ2-7; D might be TRBD1 (6 bases). Trimming left V 0 bases short and J 0 bases short, with 15 bases between. Germline-derived CDR1 and CDR2 are ENHRY and SYGVKD. This CDR3 is built from 17 residues.

CDR3 in DNA: TGCAGTGCCAAGGGCTCTTCTGAAGCTTTCTTT. This codes for CSAKGSSEAFF. The chain recombines TRBV20-1 with TRBJ1-1; no definite D call. The germline V gene encodes CDR1 DFQATT and CDR2 SNEGSKA (reference sequence). The CDR3 is 11 amino acids. Trimming took off 6 bases at V and 6 bases at J, with 11 bases between the two ends.

The rearrangement uses TRBV9 and TRBJ1-2, with D possibly TRBD1 on 6 matching bases. This CDR3 comprises 14 residues. The V end lost 4 bases, the J end lost 3 bases, and 13 bases lay between the germline ends. Looked up from germline, CDR1 is SGDLS and CDR2 is YYNGEE. The CDR3 sequence is CASSPLRTDYGYTF. Here the CDR3 DNA reads TGTGCCAGCAGCCCTTTAAGGACAGACTATGGCTACACCTTC.

The CDR3 region is CASSGETGTSGSWETQYF. The CDR3 bases are TGTGCCAGCAGTGGGGAGACCGGGACTAGCGGGAGTTGGGAGACCCAGTACTTC. V usage is TRBV6-2 or TRBV6-3 and J usage is TRBJ2-5, with 14 bases that match TRBD2. The germline CDR1 and CDR2 sequences are MNHEY and SVGEGT. This CDR3 region has 18 residues. Trimming at V came to 5 bases and at J to 5 bases, leaving 13 bases not matched to a gene.

The chain links TRBV12-3 or TRBV12-4 to TRBJ1-1; D is perhaps TRBD1 (6 bases). The CDR3 is 13 amino acids. V shed 6 bases and J shed 4 bases, with 12 bases lying between them. CDR3 region: CASSRNRVTEAFF. CDR3 sequence (DNA): TGTGCCAGCAGCCGGAACAGGGTCACTGAAGCTTTCTTT.

This clone was recorded a few times. The chain is built from TRBV6-2 or TRBV6-3 and TRBJ2-3; D unresolved. The CDR3 runs to 12 residues. Germline assignment: CDR1 MNHEY and CDR2 SVGEGT. V lost 5 bases and J lost 5, with 8 bases in between. CDR3 region: CASSPTEDTQYF. In DNA form, the CDR3 reads TGTGCCAGCAGTCCAACAGAAGATACGCAGTATTTT.

This clone was seen only a few times. The chain links TRBV5-1 to TRBJ2-7, with 8 bases that match TRBD2. Trimming removed 0 bases from V and 4 bases from J; junction bases left unmatched: 12. The CDR3 is made up of 17 amino acids. Germline assignment: CDR1 SGHRS and CDR2 YFSETQ. CDR3 nucleotide sequence: TGCGCCAGCAGCTTGGGCCTCAACAGCGGGAGAAGGTACGAGCAGTACTTC. Protein product: CASSLGLNSGRRYEQYF.

The rearrangement uses TRBV6-6 and TRBJ1-1; 8 bases line up with TRBD1. Trimming at V came to 6 bases and at J to 2 bases, leaving 5 bases not matched to a gene. CDR3 length: 14 amino acids. CDR1 and CDR2 from the germline V gene are MNHNY and SVGAGI (reference sequence). The CDR3 region is CASSQQGGNTEAFF. The CDR3 DNA reads as TGTGCCAGCAGCCAACAGGGGGGCAACACTGAAGCTTTCTTT.

This clone has just a few counts. The chain joins TRBV6-5 to TRBJ1-3; D perhaps matches TRBD1 (6 bases). V was trimmed by 8 bases and J by 2 bases, leaving 16 bases between them. The CDR3 runs to 15 residues. The germline V gene has CDR1 MNHEY and CDR2 SVGAGI. The CDR3 loop is CASRRDRSTGNTIYF. The CDR3 DNA reads TGTGCCAGCCGCCGAGACAGGTCAACTGGAAACACCATATATTTT.

The chain joins TRBV10-3 to TRBJ1-5; 7 bases agree with TRBD1. The CDR3 runs to 17 residues. V lost 2 bases, J lost 3 bases, and 10 bases stayed unmatched. Germline CDR1 and CDR2: ENHRY and SYGVKD. The CDR3 nucleotides read TGTGCCATCAGTGAGGGCCAGGGGGGCGCCTTCAATCAGCCCCAGCATTTT. Its protein product is CAISEGQGGAFNQPQHF.

The rearrangement uses TRBV24-1 and TRBJ2-3, with D hard to call. V was cut by 5 bases and J by 0 bases, with 8 bases left in between. Germline CDR1 and CDR2: KGHDR and SFDVKD. The CDR3 loop spans 14 amino acids. The CDR3 sequence is CATSGPASTDTQYF. In DNA form, the CDR3 reads TGTGCCACCAGTGGGCCCGCTAGCACAGATACGCAGTATTTT.

This rearrangement joins TRBV6-5 to TRBJ2-5; no clear D gene. Trimming pared 0 bases from V and 5 bases from J, leaving 13 bases between. This CDR3 region has 15 residues. The germline V gene encodes CDR1 MNHEY and CDR2 SVGAGI. CDR3 loop: CASSYSQRVGETQYF. CDR3 coding DNA: TGTGCCAGCAGTTACTCTCAAAGGGTCGGGGAGACCCAGTACTTC.

The chain is built from TRBV28 and TRBJ2-7, with D perhaps matching TRBD2 (7 bases). The germline V and J ends were trimmed by 2 bases and 0 bases, with 11 bases remaining between them. The germline CDR1 and CDR2 sequences are MDHEN and SYDVKM. This CDR3 contains 15 residues. DNA of the CDR3: TGTGCCAGCAGTTTAGGGGGGGCCCACTCCTACGAGCAGTACTTC. Its translation is CASSLGGAHSYEQYF.

This clone showed up just a few times. The CDR3 loop reads CASSPRGTPGNTIYF. CDR3 nucleotide sequence: TGTGCCAGCAGCCCACGCGGGACACCCGGAAACACCATATATTTT. The chain links TRBV7-6 to TRBJ1-3, with D possibly matching TRBD1 (6 bases). V was cut by 5 bases and J by 4 bases, with 15 bases left in between. Germline CDR1 and CDR2: SGHVS and FNYEAQ. The CDR3 runs 15 residues.

Only a few counts were recorded for this clone. The rearrangement joins TRBV9 to TRBJ1-2; D ambiguous. This CDR3 is built from 12 residues. V was cut by 3 bases and J by 5 bases, with 8 bases left in between. CDR1 is SGDLS and CDR2 is YYNGEE in the germline V gene. The CDR3: CASSAPNYGYTF. CDR3 in DNA: TGTGCCAGCAGCGCCCCCAATTATGGCTACACCTTC.

This clone was observed once. The V gene is TRBV14, the J gene TRBJ2-6; 9 bases line up with TRBD1. The CDR3 totals 19 residues. With V trimmed by 4 bases and J by 0 bases, 10 bases remained unmatched. Per germline, CDR1 SGHDN and CDR2 FVKESK. Here the CDR3 reads CASSLARDRVLSGANVLTF. CDR3 sequence (DNA): TGTGCCAGCAGCCTTGCTCGGGACAGGGTCCTCTCTGGGGCCAACGTCCTGACTTTC.

The rearrangement joins TRBV6-2 or TRBV6-3 to TRBJ1-5; D not resolved. The CDR3 runs 14 residues. V was pared by 6 bases and J by 0 bases, with 9 bases between. Looked up from germline, CDR1 is MNHEY and CDR2 is SVGEGT. Here the CDR3 reads CASSERYSNQPQHF. CDR3 DNA sequence: TGTGCCAGCAGCGAGAGGTATAGCAATCAGCCCCAGCATTTT.

The chain employs TRBV9 and TRBJ2-3, with 12 bases identical to TRBD2. Germline trimming cut 7 bases from V and 4 bases from J; bases unmatched to any gene: 7. CDR3 length: 15 amino acids. The germline V gene encodes CDR1 SGDLS and CDR2 YYNGEE. Here the CDR3 DNA reads TGTGCCAGCTCCCAGACTAGCGGGAGAGCAGATACGCAGTATTTT. It codes for CASSQTSGRADTQYF.

The chain employs TRBV5-5 and TRBJ2-1; 7 bases align to TRBD2. The CDR3 spans 14 residues. V lost 0 bases to trimming and J lost 5 bases; unmatched junction nucleotides: 2. CDR1 is SGHKS and CDR2 is YYEKEE in the germline V gene (reference sequence). CDR3 amino acids: CASSLAGGNNEQFF. The CDR3 DNA reads as TGTGCCAGCAGCTTGGCGGGAGGAAACAATGAGCAGTTCTTC.

This chain uses TRBV9 with TRBJ1-1; the D gene is possibly TRBD1 (5 bases). The germline CDR1 and CDR2 sequences are SGDLS and YYNGEE. Trimming removed 3 bases at V and 0 bases at J, with 12 bases between. The CDR3 totals 15 residues. The DNA of the CDR3 is TGTGCCAGCAGCGAGACAGTAACGTTGAACACTGAAGCTTTCTTT. Its translation: CASSETVTLNTEAFF.

The chain couples TRBV11-3 to TRBJ1-3; unclear D gene. With 5 bases removed from V and 0 bases from J, the gap between germline ends came to 17 bases. The CDR3 runs to 17 residues. The germline V gene has CDR1 SGHNT and CDR2 YENEEA. The CDR3 protein is CASSEMTELTSGNTIYF. The CDR3 DNA reads TGTGCCAGCAGCGAAATGACCGAACTAACCTCTGGAAACACCATATATTTT.

V gene TRBV19 combines with J gene TRBJ1-4, with TRBD1 as a possible D gene (5 bases). Germline CDR1 and CDR2: LNHDA and SQIVND (reference sequence). This CDR3 region has 17 residues. V lost 5 bases to trimming and J lost 7 bases, with 23 bases between them. CDR3 loop: CASSHTSPGAGGEKLFF. In DNA form, the CDR3 reads TGTGCCAGTAGTCACACCTCCCCCGGGGCAGGAGGTGAAAAACTGTTTTTT.

The V gene is TRBV19, the J gene TRBJ2-7; the D call may be TRBD1 or TRBD2 (5 bases each). The CDR3 contains 13 residues. With 1 base removed from V and 5 bases from J, the gap between germline ends came to 9 bases. CDR1 and CDR2 from the germline V gene are LNHDA and SQIVND (reference sequence). The CDR3 region is CASSIGWGNEQYF. The CDR3 region has the DNA TGTGCCAGTAGTATAGGATGGGGGAACGAGCAGTACTTC.

J is TRBJ1-2 and V is TRBV30; D is perhaps TRBD1 (6 bases). The germline V gene has CDR1 GTSNPN and CDR2 SVGIG (reference sequence). The CDR3 spans 14 residues. V dropped 1 base and J dropped 7 bases, with 16 bases sitting between them. The chain's CDR3 is CAWSARGLGVGYTF. DNA of the CDR3: TGTGCCTGGAGTGCTCGGGGGCTAGGGGTTGGCTACACCTTC.